This T cell receptor beta chain was recorded in a study of regulatory T cells in long-lasting Graves disease. Study-level background: The study enrolled newly diagnosed Graves' patients on antithyroid drugs under 3 months. The study, taken as a whole, reports: Persistent disease favored TRBV28, TRBJ1-2 and TRBJ2-5.

Construction of TCR beta libraries relied on iRepertoire HTBI primers and on Arm-PCR targeting CDR3 regions. MiXCR was run by TCRdb on the multiplex PCR reads, yielding one entry per CDR3 protein. Counted here are 500,000 or so distinct CDR3 sequences, under 20% occurring once; the ten biggest clones make up more than 10%. Specified time point: newly diagnosed GD, antithyroid drugs for less than 3 months. Isolated PBMC RNA provided the starting material for the TCR library. This clonotype was observed many times. Its target is unknown. Germline V lookup: CDR1 MNHEY, CDR2 SMNVEV (reference sequence). V lost 3 bases, J lost 5 bases, and 7 bases stayed unmatched. This CDR3 is 15 amino acids long. Separately, the same data were catalogued under a study of T cells in Graves' hyperthyroidism and ophthalmopathy.

The chain is built from TRBV27 and TRBJ2-7; TRBD2 aligns across 10 bases. Source: peripheral blood mononuclear cells (PBMCs), taken at new diagnosis, from a patient treated with antithyroid drugs. This receptor was obtained from a man in his forties with Graves disease. CDR3 DNA sequence: TGTGCCAGCAGTTTTTTAGCGGGAGGTAGGGACGAGCAGTACTTC. Protein product: CASSFLAGGRDEQYF.